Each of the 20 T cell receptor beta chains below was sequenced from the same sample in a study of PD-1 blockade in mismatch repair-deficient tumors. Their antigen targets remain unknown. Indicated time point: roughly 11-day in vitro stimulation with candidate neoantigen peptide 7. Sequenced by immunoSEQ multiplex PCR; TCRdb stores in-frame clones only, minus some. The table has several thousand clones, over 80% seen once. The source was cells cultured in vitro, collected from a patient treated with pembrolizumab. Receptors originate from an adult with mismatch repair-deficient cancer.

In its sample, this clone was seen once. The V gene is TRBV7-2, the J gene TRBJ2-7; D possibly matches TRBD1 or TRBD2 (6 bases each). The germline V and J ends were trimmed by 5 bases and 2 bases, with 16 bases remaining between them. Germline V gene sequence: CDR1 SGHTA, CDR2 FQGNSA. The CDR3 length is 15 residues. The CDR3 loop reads CASSDQGGYTYEQYF. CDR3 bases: TGTGCCAGCAGCGACCAAGGGGGGTACACCTACGAGCAGTACTTC.

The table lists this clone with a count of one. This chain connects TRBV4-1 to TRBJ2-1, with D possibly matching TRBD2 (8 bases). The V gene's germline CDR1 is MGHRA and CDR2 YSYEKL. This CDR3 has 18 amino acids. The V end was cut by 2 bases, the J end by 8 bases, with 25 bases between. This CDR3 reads CASSQRGQREIGVDEQFF. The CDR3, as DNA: TGCGCCAGCAGCCAAAGGGGGCAGCGGGAGATCGGGGTGGATGAGCAGTTCTTC.

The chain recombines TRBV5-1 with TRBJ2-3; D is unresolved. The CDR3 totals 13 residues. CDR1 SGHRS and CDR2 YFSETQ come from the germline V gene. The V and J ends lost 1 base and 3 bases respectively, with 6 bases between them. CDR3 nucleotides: TGCGCCAGCAGCTTGAACCCAACAGATACGCAGTATTTT. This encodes CASSLNPTDTQYF. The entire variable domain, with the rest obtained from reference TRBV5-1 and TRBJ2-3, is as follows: KAGVTQTPRYLIKTRGQQVTLSCSPISGHRSVSWYQQTPGQGLQFLFEYFSETQRNKGNFPGRFSGRQFSNSRSEMNVSTLELGDSALYLCASSLNPTDTQYFGPGTRLTVL.

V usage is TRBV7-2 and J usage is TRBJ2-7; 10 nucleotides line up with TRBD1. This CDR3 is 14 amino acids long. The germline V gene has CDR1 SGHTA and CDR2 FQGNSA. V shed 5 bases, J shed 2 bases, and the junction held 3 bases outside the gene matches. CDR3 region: CASSRDRGPYEQYF. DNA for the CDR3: TGTGCCAGCAGCCGGGACAGGGGACCCTACGAGCAGTACTTC.

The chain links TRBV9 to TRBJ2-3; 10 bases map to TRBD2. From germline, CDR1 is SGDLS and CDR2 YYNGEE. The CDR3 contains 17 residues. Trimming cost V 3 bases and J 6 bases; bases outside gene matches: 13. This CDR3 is CASSGLGTSVGSDTQYF. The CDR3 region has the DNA TGTGCCAGCAGCGGCCTCGGGACTAGCGTAGGTTCGGATACGCAGTATTTT.

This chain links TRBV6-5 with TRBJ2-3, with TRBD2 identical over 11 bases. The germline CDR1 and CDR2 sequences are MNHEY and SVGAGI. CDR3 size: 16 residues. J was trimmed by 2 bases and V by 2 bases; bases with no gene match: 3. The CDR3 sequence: CASSYLAGGLTDTQYF. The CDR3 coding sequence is TGTGCCAGCAGTTACCTAGCGGGAGGCCTCACAGATACGCAGTATTTT.

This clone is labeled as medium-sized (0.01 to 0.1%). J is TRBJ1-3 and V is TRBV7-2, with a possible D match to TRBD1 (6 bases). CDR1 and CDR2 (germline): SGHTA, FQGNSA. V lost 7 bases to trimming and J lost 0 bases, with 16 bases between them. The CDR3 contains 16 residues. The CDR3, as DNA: TGTGCCAGCACCCATTTACAGGGTTCCTCTGGAAACACCATATATTTT. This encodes CASTHLQGSSGNTIYF.

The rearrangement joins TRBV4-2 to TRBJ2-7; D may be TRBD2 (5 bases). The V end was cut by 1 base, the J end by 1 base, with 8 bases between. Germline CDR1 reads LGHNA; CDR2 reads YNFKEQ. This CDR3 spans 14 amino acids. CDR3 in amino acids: CASSQAWRSYEQYF. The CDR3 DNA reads TGTGCCAGCAGCCAAGCCTGGAGGTCCTACGAGCAGTACTTC.

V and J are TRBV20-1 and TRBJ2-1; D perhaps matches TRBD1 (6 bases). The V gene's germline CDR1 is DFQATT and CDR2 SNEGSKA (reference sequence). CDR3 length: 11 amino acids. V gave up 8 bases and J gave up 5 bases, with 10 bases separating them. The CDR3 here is CSIGGNNEQFF. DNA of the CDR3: TGCAGTATAGGGGGAAACAATGAGCAGTTCTTC.

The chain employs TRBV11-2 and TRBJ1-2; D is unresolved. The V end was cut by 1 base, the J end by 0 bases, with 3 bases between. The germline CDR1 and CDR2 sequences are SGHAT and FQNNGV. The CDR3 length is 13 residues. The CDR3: CASSLGANYGYTF. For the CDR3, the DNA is TGTGCCAGCAGCTTAGGTGCTAACTATGGCTACACCTTC.

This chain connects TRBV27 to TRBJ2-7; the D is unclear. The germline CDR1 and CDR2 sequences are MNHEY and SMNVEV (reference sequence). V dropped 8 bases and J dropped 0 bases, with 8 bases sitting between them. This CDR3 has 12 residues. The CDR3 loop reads CASHFFSYEQYF. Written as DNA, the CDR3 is TGTGCCAGCCACTTTTTCTCCTACGAGCAGTACTTC.

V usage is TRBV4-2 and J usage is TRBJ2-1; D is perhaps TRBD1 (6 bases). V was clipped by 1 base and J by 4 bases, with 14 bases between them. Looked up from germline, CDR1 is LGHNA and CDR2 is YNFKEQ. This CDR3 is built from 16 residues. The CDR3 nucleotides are TGTGCCAGCAGCCAAGTTTCCGGGACACCTTACAATGAGCAGTTCTTC. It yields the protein CASSQVSGTPYNEQFF.

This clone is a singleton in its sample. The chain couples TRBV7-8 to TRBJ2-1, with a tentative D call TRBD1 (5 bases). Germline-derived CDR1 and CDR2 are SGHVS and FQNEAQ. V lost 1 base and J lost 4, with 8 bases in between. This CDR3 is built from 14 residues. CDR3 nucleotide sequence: TGTGCCAGCAGCTTAGGGACACAGTACAATGAGCAGTTCTTC. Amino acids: CASSLGTQYNEQFF. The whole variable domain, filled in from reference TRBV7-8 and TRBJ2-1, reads GAGVSQSPRYKVAKRGQDVALRCDPISGHVSLFWYQQALGQGPEFLTYFQNEAQLDKSGLPSDRFFAERPEGSVSTLKIQRTQQEDSAVYLCASSLGTQYNEQFFGPGTRLTVL.

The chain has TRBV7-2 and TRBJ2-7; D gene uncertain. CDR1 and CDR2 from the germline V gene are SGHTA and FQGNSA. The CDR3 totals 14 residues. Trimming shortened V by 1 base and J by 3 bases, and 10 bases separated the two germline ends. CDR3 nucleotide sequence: TGTGCCAGCAGCTTAGACGGCAGAGACTACGAGCAGTACTTC. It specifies CASSLDGRDYEQYF.

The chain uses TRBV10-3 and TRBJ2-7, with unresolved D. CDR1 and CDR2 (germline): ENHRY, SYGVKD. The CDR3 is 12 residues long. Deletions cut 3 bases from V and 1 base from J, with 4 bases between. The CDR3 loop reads CAISDESYEQYF. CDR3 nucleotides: TGTGCCATCAGTGACGAATCCTACGAGCAGTACTTC.

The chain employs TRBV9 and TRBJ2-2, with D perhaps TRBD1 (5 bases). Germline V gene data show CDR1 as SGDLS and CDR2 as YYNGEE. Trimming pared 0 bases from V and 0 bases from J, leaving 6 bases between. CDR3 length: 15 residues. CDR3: CASSVETANTGELFF. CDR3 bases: TGTGCCAGCAGCGTAGAGACAGCGAACACCGGGGAGCTGTTTTTT.

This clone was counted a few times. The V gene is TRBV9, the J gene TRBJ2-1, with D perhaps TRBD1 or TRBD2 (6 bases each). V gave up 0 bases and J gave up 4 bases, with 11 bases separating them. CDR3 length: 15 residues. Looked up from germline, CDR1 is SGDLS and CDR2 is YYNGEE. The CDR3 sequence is CASSVEVGGYNEQFF. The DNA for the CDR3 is TGTGCCAGCAGCGTAGAGGTAGGGGGGTACAATGAGCAGTTCTTC.

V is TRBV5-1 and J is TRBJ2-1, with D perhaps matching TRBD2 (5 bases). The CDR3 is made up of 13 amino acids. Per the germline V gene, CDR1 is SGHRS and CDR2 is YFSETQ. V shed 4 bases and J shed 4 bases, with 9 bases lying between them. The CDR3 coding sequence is TGCGCCAGCAGCCCCCGGGATTACAATGAGCAGTTCTTC. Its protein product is CASSPRDYNEQFF.

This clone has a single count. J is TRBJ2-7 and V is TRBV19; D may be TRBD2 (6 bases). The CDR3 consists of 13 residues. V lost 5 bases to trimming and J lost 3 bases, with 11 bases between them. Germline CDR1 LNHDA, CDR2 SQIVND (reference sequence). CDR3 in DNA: TGTGCCAGTAGTGATGGAGGGGACTACGAGCAGTACTTC. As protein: CASSDGGDYEQYF.

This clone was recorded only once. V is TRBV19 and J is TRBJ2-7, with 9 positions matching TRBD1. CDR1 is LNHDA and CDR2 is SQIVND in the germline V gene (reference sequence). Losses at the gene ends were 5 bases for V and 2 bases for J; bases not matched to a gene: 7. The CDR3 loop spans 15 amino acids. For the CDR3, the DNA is TGTGCCAGTAGTGTAGGGACAGGGTTACCCTACGAGCAGTACTTC. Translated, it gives CASSVGTGLPYEQYF.